This TCR beta chain was found in a study of blood T cell repertoires in COVID-19. Overall study context: The samples span acute and convalescent COVID-19 from the United States, Italy and Spain. T cells, B-cell-depleted T cells, or PBMCs provided the cDNA or gDNA that served as material.

This clone came up a few times. The V end was cut by 0 bases, the J end by 4 bases, with 10 bases between. The CDR3 totals 15 residues. In germline, CDR1 is MGHRA, CDR2 YSYEKL. Authors' processing steps: Estimated nucleated cell counts came from reference gene primer amplification. Clones were sequenced by immunoSEQ multiplex PCR, and TCRdb holds only the in-frame ones, with some missing. The V and J calls and the clone size are those of that table, but D and trimming were determined from the DNA. Among 95,000 to 100,000 clones, 85% were seen once, and the ten largest hold about 1.7%. This receptor was taken from a woman between 70 and 85 years old with active or convalescent COVID-19. The genes are TRBV4-1 and TRBJ1-5, with D perhaps TRBD1 (6 bases). Sequencing was performed on peripheral blood. CDR3 nucleotide sequence: TGCGCCAGCAGCCAAGATCGGACAGAGAATCAGCCCCAGCATTTT. As protein: CASSQDRTENQPQHF.